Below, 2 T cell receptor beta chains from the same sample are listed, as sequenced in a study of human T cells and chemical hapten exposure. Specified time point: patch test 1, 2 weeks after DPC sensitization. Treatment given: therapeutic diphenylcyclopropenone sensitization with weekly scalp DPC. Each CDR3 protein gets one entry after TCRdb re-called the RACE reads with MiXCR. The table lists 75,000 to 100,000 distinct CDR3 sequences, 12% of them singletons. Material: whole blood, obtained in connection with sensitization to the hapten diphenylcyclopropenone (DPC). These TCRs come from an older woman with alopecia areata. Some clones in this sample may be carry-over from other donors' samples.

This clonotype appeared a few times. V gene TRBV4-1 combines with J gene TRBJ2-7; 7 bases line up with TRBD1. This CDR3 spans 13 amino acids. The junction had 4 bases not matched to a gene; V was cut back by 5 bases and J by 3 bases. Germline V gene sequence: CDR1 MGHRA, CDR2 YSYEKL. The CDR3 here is CASSWDRYYEQYF. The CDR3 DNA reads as TGCGCCAGCAGCTGGGACAGATACTACGAGCAGTACTTC.

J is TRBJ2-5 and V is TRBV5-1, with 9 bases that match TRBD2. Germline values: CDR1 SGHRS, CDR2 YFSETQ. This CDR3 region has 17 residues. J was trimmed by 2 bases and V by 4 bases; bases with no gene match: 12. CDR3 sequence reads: CASSVPTSGGGQETQYF. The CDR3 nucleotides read TGCGCCAGCAGCGTACCGACTAGCGGCGGGGGGCAAGAGACCCAGTACTTC.